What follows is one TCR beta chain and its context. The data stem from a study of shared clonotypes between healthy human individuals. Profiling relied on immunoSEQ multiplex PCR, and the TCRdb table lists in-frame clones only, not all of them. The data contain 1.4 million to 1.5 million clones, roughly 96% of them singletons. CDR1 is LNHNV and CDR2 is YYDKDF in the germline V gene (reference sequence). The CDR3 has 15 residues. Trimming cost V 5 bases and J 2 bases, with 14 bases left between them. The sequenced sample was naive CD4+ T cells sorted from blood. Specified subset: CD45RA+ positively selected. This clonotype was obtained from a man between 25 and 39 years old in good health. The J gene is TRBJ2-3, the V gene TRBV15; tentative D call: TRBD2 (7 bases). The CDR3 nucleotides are TGTGCCACCAGCGGGGGGGCGCCGAACACAGATACGCAGTATTTT. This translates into CATSGGAPNTDTQYF.